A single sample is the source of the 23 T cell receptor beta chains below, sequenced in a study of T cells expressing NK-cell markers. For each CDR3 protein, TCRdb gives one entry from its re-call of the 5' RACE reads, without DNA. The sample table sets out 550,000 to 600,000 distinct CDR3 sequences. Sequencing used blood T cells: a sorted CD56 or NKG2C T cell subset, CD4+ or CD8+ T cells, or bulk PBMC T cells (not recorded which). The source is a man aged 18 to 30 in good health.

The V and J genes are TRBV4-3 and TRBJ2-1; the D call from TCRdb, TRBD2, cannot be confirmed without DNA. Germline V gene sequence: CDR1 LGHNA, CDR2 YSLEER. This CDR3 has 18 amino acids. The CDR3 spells CASSQELPGTSGSVEQFF.

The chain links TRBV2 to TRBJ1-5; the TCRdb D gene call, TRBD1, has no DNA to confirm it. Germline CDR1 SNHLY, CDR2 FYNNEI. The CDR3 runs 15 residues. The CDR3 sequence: CASSEELTGVQPQHF.

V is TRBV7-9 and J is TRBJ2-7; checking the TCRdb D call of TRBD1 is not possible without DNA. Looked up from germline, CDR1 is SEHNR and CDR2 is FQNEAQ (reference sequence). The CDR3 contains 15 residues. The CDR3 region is CASSPQGAGVGEQYF.

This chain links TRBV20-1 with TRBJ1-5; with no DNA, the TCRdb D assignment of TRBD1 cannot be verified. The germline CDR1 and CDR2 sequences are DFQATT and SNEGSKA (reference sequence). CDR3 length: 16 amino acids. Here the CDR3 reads CSARGQVWGGRQPQHF.

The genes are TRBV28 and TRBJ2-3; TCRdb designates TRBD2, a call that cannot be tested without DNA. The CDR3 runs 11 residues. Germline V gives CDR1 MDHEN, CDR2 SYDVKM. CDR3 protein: CASTAGDTQYF.

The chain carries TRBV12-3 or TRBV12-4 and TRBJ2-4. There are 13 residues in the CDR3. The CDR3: CASSLNVENIQYF.

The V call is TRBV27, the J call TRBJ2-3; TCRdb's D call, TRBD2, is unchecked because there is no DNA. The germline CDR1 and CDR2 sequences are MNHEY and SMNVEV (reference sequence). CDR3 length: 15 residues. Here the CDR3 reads CASTFSAGGPDTQYF.

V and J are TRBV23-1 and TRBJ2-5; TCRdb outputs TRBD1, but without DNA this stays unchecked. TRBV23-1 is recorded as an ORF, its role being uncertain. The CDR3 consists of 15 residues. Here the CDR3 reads CASSQKQGSGETQYF.

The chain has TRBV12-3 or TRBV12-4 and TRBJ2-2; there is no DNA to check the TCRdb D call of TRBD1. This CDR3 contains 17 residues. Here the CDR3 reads CASSPAGTGLSTGELFF.

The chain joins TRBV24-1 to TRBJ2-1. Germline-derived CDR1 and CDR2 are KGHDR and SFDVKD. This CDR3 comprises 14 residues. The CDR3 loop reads CATRGSRENNEQFF.

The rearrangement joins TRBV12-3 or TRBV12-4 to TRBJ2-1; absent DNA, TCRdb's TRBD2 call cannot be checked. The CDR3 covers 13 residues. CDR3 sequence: CASSSQSGEKQFF.

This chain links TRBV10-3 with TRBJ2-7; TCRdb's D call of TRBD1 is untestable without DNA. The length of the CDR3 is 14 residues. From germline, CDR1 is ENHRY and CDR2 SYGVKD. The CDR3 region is CATDPGQETYEQYF.

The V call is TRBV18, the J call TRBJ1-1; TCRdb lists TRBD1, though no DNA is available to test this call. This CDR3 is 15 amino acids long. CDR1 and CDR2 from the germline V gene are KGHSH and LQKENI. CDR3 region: CASSPPSGSPTEAFF.

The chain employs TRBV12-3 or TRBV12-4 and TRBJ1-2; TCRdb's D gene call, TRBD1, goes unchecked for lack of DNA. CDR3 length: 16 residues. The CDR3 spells CASSPFMTGGIYGYTF.

CDR3 sequence: CSARATGGKSYEQFF. V usage is TRBV20-1 and J usage is TRBJ2-1; lacking DNA, the TRBD1 call made by TCRdb goes unchecked. CDR1 and CDR2 (germline): DFQATT, SNEGSKA (reference sequence). This CDR3 is 15 amino acids long.

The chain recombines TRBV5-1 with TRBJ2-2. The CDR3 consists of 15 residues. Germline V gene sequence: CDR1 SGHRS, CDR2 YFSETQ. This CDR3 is CASSLDRVTAGELFF.

The CDR3 is CASSQAGGRRTYGYTF. The J gene is TRBJ1-2, the V gene TRBV3-1. The germline V gene encodes CDR1 LGHDT and CDR2 YNNKEL (reference sequence). This CDR3 is built from 16 residues. Together with reference TRBV3-1 and TRBJ1-2, the CDR3 gives the full variable domain: DTAVSQTPKYLVTQMGNDKSIKCEQNLGHDTMYWYKQDSKKFLKIMFSYNNKELIINETVPNRFSPKSPDKAHLNLHINSLELGDSAVYFCASSQAGGRRTYGYTFGSGTRLTVV.

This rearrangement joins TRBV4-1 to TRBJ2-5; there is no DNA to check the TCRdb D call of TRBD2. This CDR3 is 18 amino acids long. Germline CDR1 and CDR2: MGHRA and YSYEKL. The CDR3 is CASSQDRVPSVEGETQYF.

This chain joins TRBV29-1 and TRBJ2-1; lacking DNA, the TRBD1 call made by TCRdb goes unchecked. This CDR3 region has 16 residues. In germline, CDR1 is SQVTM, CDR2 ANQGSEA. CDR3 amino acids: CSVVPVGTGVDNEQFF.

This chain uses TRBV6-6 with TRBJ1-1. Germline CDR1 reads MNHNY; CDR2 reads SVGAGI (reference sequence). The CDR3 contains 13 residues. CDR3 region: CASSQAGATEAFF.

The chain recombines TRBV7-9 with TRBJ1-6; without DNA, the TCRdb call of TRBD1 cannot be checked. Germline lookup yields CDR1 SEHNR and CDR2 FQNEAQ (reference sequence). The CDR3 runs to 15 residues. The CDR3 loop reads CASSLDPDFNSPLHF.

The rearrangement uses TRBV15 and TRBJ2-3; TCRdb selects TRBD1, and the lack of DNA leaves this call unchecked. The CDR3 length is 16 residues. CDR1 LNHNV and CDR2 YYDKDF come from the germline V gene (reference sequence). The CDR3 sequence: CATSRSGTGDTDTQYF.

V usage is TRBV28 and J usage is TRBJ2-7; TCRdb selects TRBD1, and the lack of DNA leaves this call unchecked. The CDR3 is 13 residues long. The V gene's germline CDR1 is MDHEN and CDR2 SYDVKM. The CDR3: CASWSRPNYEQYF. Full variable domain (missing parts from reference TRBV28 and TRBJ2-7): DVKVTQSSRYLVKRTGEKVFLECVQDMDHENMFWYRQDPGLGLRLIYFSYDVKMKEKGDIPEGYSVSREKKERFSLILESASTNQTSMYLCASWSRPNYEQYFGPGTRLTVT.